These 27 T cell receptor beta chains were sequenced from one sample in a study of blood T cell repertoires in COVID-19. The data were produced by immunoSEQ multiplex PCR, yet TCRdb's version contains in-frame clones alone and is incomplete. The sample includes 370,000 or so clones, more than 65% of them seen just once. Input material: peripheral blood. Receptors originate from a human donor with acute or convalescent COVID-19. The donor label of this sample is uncertain.

The chain combines TRBV6-6 with TRBJ1-1; D is uncertain. Germline CDR1 reads MNHNY; CDR2 reads SVGAGI (reference sequence). V gave up 6 bases and J gave up 6 bases, with 11 bases separating them. CDR3 size: 12 residues. The CDR3 sequence is CASSTPNAEAFF. CDR3 bases: TGTGCCAGCAGCACACCGAATGCTGAAGCTTTCTTT.

V is TRBV3-1 (or the pseudogene TRBV3-2) and J is TRBJ1-4; perhaps TRBD1 as D (6 bases). V lost 3 bases to trimming and J lost 2 bases, with 10 bases between them. This CDR3 has 15 residues. Germline V lookup: CDR1 LGHDT, CDR2 YNNKEL (reference sequence). For the CDR3, the DNA is TGTGCCAGCAGCCATTGGACAGTTACTAATGAAAAACTGTTTTTT. Residues: CASSHWTVTNEKLFF.

The sample holds one count of this clone. In nucleotides, the CDR3 is TGTGCCAGCAGCCAAGGAGCCAGTTGGCAGGTGAATGGCTACACCTTC. As protein: CASSQGASWQVNGYTF. The chain joins TRBV14 to TRBJ1-2; D unresolved. Trimming removed 1 base at V and 6 bases at J, with 18 bases between. Germline V gene data show CDR1 as SGHDN and CDR2 as FVKESK. The CDR3 covers 16 residues.

The CDR3 coding sequence is TGCAGCGTACAACAGGGGATACGAGAGCAGTACTTC. Amino acids: CSVQQGIREQYF. This sequence joins TRBV29-1 and TRBJ2-7, with TRBD1 matching over 7 bases. Germline CDR1 reads SQVTM; CDR2 reads ANQGSEA. The ends lost 6 bases at V and 7 bases at J; junction bases unmatched: 9. The CDR3 contains 12 residues.

V and J are TRBV19 and TRBJ1-2; weak D call: TRBD1 (5 bases). The CDR3 extends over 15 amino acids. V shed 7 bases and J shed 1 base, with 16 bases lying between them. CDR1 is LNHDA, CDR2 SQIVND, per germline (reference sequence). CDR3 nucleotides: TGTGCCAGTACCATCGAGGGGCGGGGTAACTATGGCTACACCTTC. Translation gives CASTIEGRGNYGYTF.

This clone was observed a few times. V gene TRBV7-2 combines with J gene TRBJ1-2; TRBD1 is a possible D gene (6 bases). This CDR3 contains 15 residues. With 2 bases removed from V and 7 bases from J, the gap between germline ends came to 17 bases. Germline lookup yields CDR1 SGHTA and CDR2 FQGNSA. In DNA form, the CDR3 reads TGTGCCAGCAGCTTACCCGGGACAAACCTGGGTGGCTACACCTTC. Its protein is CASSLPGTNLGGYTF.

This clone was seen just once. The rearrangement uses TRBV19 and TRBJ2-2; TRBD2 agrees at 9 bases. With 7 bases clipped from V and 5 bases from J, the junction kept 11 bases outside the gene matches. Germline CDR1 LNHDA, CDR2 SQIVND (reference sequence). The CDR3 is made up of 16 amino acids. DNA of the CDR3: TGTGCCAGTAAAGGAGCTAGCGGGGCGGGTACCGGGGAGCTGTTTTTT. It specifies CASKGASGAGTGELFF.

This clone was counted a single time. The chain has TRBV27 and TRBJ1-4, with a weak D call TRBD1 (6 bases). Germline V gene data show CDR1 as MNHEY and CDR2 as SMNVEV (reference sequence). The CDR3 is 15 residues long. The V end was cut by 6 bases, the J end by 6 bases, with 17 bases between. The CDR3 DNA sequence: TGTGCCAGCAGGAGTCAACAGGGCGGGTATGAAAAACTGTTTTTT. This encodes CASRSQQGGYEKLFF.

The chain is built from TRBV3-1 (or the pseudogene TRBV3-2) and TRBJ1-1; D is possibly TRBD1 (5 bases). V was trimmed by 5 bases and J by 2 bases, leaving 12 bases between them. In germline, CDR1 is LGHDT, CDR2 YNNKEL (reference sequence). This CDR3 has 14 amino acids. CDR3 amino acids: CASSTGGVNTEAFF. As DNA, the CDR3 is TGTGCCAGCAGCACCGGGGGAGTTAACACTGAAGCTTTCTTT.

The genes are TRBV5-1 and TRBJ2-7; TRBD2 aligns across 11 bases. Germline CDR1 and CDR2: SGHRS and YFSETQ. This CDR3 region has 17 residues. With V trimmed by 0 bases and J by 3 bases, 8 bases remained unmatched. CDR3 sequence: CASSLELAGGRYYEQYF. The CDR3 DNA is TGCGCCAGCAGCTTGGAGCTAGCGGGGGGACGATACTACGAGCAGTACTTC.

This chain uses TRBV2 with TRBJ1-5; D possibly corresponds to TRBD1 (6 bases). Trimming left V 5 bases short and J 0 bases short, with 11 bases between. The CDR3 runs to 15 residues. Germline V gene lookup returns CDR1 SNHLY and CDR2 FYNNEI. CDR3 nucleotide sequence: TGTGCCAGCAGTACTCAGGGGATTAGCAATCAGCCCCAGCATTTT. It is translated as CASSTQGISNQPQHF.

The rearrangement joins TRBV24-1 to TRBJ2-1, with 7 bases lining up with TRBD2. Germline-derived CDR1 and CDR2 are KGHDR and SFDVKD. The CDR3 extends over 14 amino acids. V dropped 5 bases and J dropped 5; count of bases not matched to a gene: 5. CDR3 in amino acids: CATSASGHNNEQFF. CDR3 in DNA: TGTGCCACCAGTGCTAGCGGCCACAACAATGAGCAGTTCTTC.

V and J are TRBV27 and TRBJ2-2; D may be TRBD1 (5 bases). Germline-derived CDR1 and CDR2 are MNHEY and SMNVEV (reference sequence). The CDR3 loop spans 15 amino acids. V was clipped by 6 bases and J by 6 bases, with 17 bases between them. CDR3 loop: CASSQDTPRAGELFF. In DNA, the CDR3 is TGTGCCAGCAGCCAGGACACCCCTCGGGCCGGGGAGCTGTTTTTT.

The chain employs TRBV9 and TRBJ2-3; 8 positions match TRBD2. CDR3 length: 16 amino acids. V lost 4 bases and J lost 7; bases outside the gene matches: 14. Germline V gives CDR1 SGDLS, CDR2 YYNGEE. CDR3 protein: CASSSRSGKGSYTQYF. CDR3 in DNA: TGTGCCAGCAGCTCCCGTAGCGGGAAGGGCTCGTATACGCAGTATTTT.

The chain uses TRBV5-1 and TRBJ2-6; unclear D gene. The CDR3 totals 14 residues. The V end was cut by 0 bases, the J end by 4 bases, with 5 bases between. Germline CDR1 and CDR2: SGHRS and YFSETQ. The CDR3 nucleotides are TGCGCCAGCAGCTTGGCCGCGGGGGCCAACGTCCTGACTTTC. It encodes CASSLAAGANVLTF.

The V and J genes are TRBV3-1 (or the pseudogene TRBV3-2) and TRBJ2-7; 8 bases are a match to TRBD1. The CDR3 runs 15 residues. CDR1 LGHDT and CDR2 YNNKEL come from the germline V gene (reference sequence). After removal of 2 bases from V and 9 bases from J, the junction contained 12 bases not matched to a gene. The CDR3, as DNA: TGTGCCAGCAGCCAATCAGGGGGCCGTTTGCTATGGCAGTACTTC. Amino acid sequence: CASSQSGGRLLWQYF.

V usage is TRBV2 and J usage is TRBJ2-7, with 8 positions matching TRBD1. V shed 5 bases and J 12 bases; nucleotides not matched to a gene: 6. The CDR3 totals 11 residues. Germline V gives CDR1 SNHLY, CDR2 FYNNEI. The CDR3 loop reads CASSLSGTGYF. In DNA form, the CDR3 reads TGTGCCAGCAGTCTGTCCGGGACAGGGTACTTC.

The chain uses TRBV5-6 and TRBJ1-1, with D possibly TRBD1 on 5 matching bases. The V gene's germline CDR1 is SGHDT and CDR2 YYEEEE. This CDR3 spans 15 amino acids. V gave up 3 bases and J gave up 1 base, with 13 bases separating them. The CDR3 coding sequence is TGTGCCAGCAGCTCAGGCTGGGGGGGGAACACTGAAGCTTTCTTT. This codes for CASSSGWGGNTEAFF. Together with reference TRBV5-6 and TRBJ1-1, the CDR3 gives the full variable domain: DAGVTQSPTHLIKTRGQQVTLRCSPKSGHDTVSWYQQALGQGPQFIFQYYEEEERQRGNFPDRFSGHQFPNYSSELNVNALLLGDSALYLCASSSGWGGNTEAFFGQGTRLTVV.

This sequence joins TRBV7-9 and TRBJ2-2; 7 bases line up with TRBD1. Per the germline V gene, CDR1 is SEHNR and CDR2 is FQNEAQ (reference sequence). V shed 3 bases and J 4 bases; nucleotides not matched to a gene: 5. This CDR3 is 15 amino acids long. The DNA for the CDR3 is TGTGCCAGCAGCTTTAGAGACAGGGTCACCGGGGAGCTGTTTTTT. Its protein is CASSFRDRVTGELFF.

The chain recombines TRBV25-1 with TRBJ1-1; maybe TRBD1 (6 bases). Trimming took off 7 bases at V and 0 bases at J, with 18 bases between the two ends. This CDR3 is 16 amino acids long. The V gene's germline CDR1 is MGHDK and CDR2 SYGVNS. The CDR3 spells CASIGGPFTMNTEAFF. In nucleotides, the CDR3 is TGTGCCAGCATTGGGGGCCCGTTTACCATGAACACTGAAGCTTTCTTT.

On this clone itself: Other DNA sequences in this sample translate to the same CDR3. The chain has TRBV6-5 and TRBJ1-6; D perhaps matches TRBD1 (6 bases). The CDR3 runs to 15 residues. Germline V gene data show CDR1 as MNHEY and CDR2 as SVGAGI. The V end lost 6 bases, the J end lost 10 bases, and 19 bases lay between the germline ends. The CDR3 bases are TGTGCCAGCAGCCTAACAGGCAGGGGTGACTCACCCCTCCACTTT. Translating gives CASSLTGRGDSPLHF.

V gene TRBV9 combines with J gene TRBJ2-1, with D tentatively TRBD2 (6 bases). CDR1 and CDR2 from the germline V gene are SGDLS and YYNGEE. The V gene lost 4 bases and the J gene lost 2 bases, with 13 bases spanning the gap. This CDR3 comprises 15 residues. CDR3 coding DNA: TGTGCCAGCAGCTATGATAGCGGACCCTACAATGAGCAGTTCTTC. Its protein is CASSYDSGPYNEQFF.

The chain has TRBV2 and TRBJ1-2; no firm D call. CDR1 SNHLY and CDR2 FYNNEI come from the germline V gene. V dropped 7 bases and J dropped 6 bases, with 9 bases sitting between them. CDR3 length: 11 residues. Here the CDR3 reads CASTTVNGYTF. CDR3 in DNA: TGTGCCAGCACAACAGTCAATGGCTACACCTTC.

On this clone itself: Other nucleotide sequences in the sample specify the same CDR3. The J gene is TRBJ2-3, the V gene TRBV19; no reliable D call. From germline, CDR1 is LNHDA and CDR2 SQIVND (reference sequence). Trimming took 5 bases from V and 0 from J, leaving 9 bases between them. There are 14 residues in the CDR3. The CDR3 nucleotides are TGTGCCAGTAGTCGGTTCCGGAGCACAGATACGCAGTATTTT. Protein sequence: CASSRFRSTDTQYF.

The genes are TRBV19 and TRBJ2-7, with D tentatively TRBD2 (6 bases). In germline, CDR1 is LNHDA, CDR2 SQIVND (reference sequence). V dropped 3 bases and J dropped 2 bases, with 14 bases sitting between them. The CDR3 is 15 amino acids. The CDR3 nucleotides are TGTGCCAGTAGTATGGTGAGTAGCGGAGCCTACGAGCAGTACTTC. Its protein product is CASSMVSSGAYEQYF.

CDR3 sequence: CASSFEFAGLAGYEQYF. DNA for the CDR3: TGTGCCAGCAGCTTTGAGTTTGCTGGACTAGCGGGCTACGAGCAGTACTTC. The genes are TRBV5-5 and TRBJ2-7, with 11 bases fitting TRBD2. The V and J ends lost 2 bases and 3 bases, in that order; junction bases with no gene match: 10. Germline loops: CDR1 SGHKS, CDR2 YYEKEE (reference sequence). The length of the CDR3 is 17 residues.

The chain couples TRBV20-1 to TRBJ1-5; possible D gene TRBD1, 6 bases. V was clipped by 3 bases and J by 4 bases, with 13 bases between them. Per the germline V gene, CDR1 is DFQATT and CDR2 is SNEGSKA (reference sequence). This CDR3 comprises 14 residues. CDR3 nucleotides: TGCAGTGCTAGTTGGACAGCTACTAATCAGCCCCAGCATTTT. Amino acid sequence: CSASWTATNQPQHF.